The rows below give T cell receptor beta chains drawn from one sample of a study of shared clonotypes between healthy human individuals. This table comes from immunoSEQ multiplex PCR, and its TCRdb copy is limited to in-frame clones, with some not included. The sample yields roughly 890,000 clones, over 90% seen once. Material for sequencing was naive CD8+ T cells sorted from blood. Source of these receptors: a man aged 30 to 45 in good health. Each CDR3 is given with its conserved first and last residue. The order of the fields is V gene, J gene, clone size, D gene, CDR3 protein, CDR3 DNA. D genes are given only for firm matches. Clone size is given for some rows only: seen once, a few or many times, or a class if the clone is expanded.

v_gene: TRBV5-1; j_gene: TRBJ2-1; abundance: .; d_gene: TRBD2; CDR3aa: CASSPGLAAPYNEQFF; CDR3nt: TGCGCCAGCAGCCCGGGACTAGCGGCCCCTTACAATGAGCAGTTCTTC
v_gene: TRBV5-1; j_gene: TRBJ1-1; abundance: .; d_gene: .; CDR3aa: CASSGGFGESDTEAFF; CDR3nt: TGCGCCAGCAGCGGCGGGTTTGGGGAGTCTGACACTGAAGCTTTCTTT
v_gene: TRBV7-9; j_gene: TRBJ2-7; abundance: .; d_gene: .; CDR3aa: CASSHRSGSGEQYF; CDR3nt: TGTGCCAGCAGCCACCGGTCGGGAAGTGGCGAGCAGTACTTC
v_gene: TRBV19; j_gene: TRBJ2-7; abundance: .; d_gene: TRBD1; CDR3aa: CASSWGQSYEQYF; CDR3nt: TGTGCCAGTAGTTGGGGACAGTCCTACGAGCAGTACTTC
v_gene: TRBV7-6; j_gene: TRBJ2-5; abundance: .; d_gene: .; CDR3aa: CASSAWTEKETQYF; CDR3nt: TGTGCCAGCAGCGCCTGGACAGAAAAAGAGACCCAGTACTTC
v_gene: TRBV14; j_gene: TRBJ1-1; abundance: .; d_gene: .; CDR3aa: CASTLDHRYTEAFF; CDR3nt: TGTGCCAGCACCCTAGACCACAGGTACACTGAAGCTTTCTTT
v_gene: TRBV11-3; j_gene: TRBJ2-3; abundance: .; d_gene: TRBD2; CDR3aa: CASSSASGNTDTQYF; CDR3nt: TGTGCCAGCAGCTCGGCTAGCGGGAACACAGATACGCAGTATTTT
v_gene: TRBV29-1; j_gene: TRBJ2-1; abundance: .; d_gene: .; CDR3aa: CSVENLALTNEQFF; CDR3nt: TGCAGCGTTGAAAACCTTGCTCTTACAAATGAGCAGTTCTTC
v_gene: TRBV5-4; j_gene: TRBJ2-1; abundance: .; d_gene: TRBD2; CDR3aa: CASSSGGLAFEQFF; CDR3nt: TGTGCCAGCAGCTCTGGGGGACTAGCTTTTGAGCAGTTCTTC
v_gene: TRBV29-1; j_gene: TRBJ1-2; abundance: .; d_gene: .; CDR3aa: CSVEEGDVGYTF; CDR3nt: TGCAGCGTTGAGGAGGGGGATGTCGGCTACACCTTC
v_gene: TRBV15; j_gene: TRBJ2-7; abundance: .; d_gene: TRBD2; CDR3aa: CATSARLAGTYEQYF; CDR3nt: TGTGCCACCAGCGCCCGACTAGCGGGGACCTACGAGCAGTACTTC
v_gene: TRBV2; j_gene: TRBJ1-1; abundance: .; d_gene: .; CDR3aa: CASSELGGDSTEAFF; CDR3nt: TGTGCCAGCAGTGAATTGGGAGGGGATAGCACTGAAGCTTTCTTT
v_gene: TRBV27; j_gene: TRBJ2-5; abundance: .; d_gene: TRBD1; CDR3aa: CASSSGQGGETQYF; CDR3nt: TGTGCCAGCAGTTCAGGACAGGGGGGGGAGACCCAGTACTTC
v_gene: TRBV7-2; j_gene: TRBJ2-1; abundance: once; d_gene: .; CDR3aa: CASSLVDSRNEQFF; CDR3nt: TGTGCCAGCAGCTTAGTCGACTCCCGCAATGAGCAGTTCTTC
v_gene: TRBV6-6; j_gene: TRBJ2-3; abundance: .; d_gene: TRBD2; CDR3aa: CASRPVGRGATDTQYF; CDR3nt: TGTGCCAGCAGACCCGTCGGGCGGGGGGCGACAGATACGCAGTATTTT
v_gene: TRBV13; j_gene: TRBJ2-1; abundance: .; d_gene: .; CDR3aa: CASSLVNGAREQFF; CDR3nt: TGTGCCAGCAGCTTAGTCAACGGGGCTCGTGAGCAGTTCTTC
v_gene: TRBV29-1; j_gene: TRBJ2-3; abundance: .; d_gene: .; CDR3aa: CSAGASGDTQYF; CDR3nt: TGCAGCGCCGGGGCCTCTGGAGATACGCAGTATTTT
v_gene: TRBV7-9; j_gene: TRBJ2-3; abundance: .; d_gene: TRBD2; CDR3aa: CASSLADPGRAQYF; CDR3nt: TGTGCCAGCAGCTTAGCGGACCCGGGGAGGGCGCAGTATTTT
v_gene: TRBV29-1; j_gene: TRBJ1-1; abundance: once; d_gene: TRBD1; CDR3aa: CSVEHRDRGKDTEAFF; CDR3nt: TGCAGCGTGGAACACCGGGACAGGGGGAAGGACACTGAAGCTTTCTTT
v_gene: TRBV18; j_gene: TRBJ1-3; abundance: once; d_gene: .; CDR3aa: CASSPGHGNTIYF; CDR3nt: TGTGCCAGCTCACCGGGACACGGAAACACCATATATTTT
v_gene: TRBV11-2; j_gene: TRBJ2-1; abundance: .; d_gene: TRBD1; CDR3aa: CASSLDTFNTGQGNNEQFF; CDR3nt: TGTGCCAGCAGCTTAGACACTTTCAATACCGGACAGGGCAACAATGAGCAGTTCTTC
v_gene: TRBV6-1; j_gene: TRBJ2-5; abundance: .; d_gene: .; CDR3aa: CASRARGGPVTQYF; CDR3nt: TGTGCCAGCAGGGCCCGCGGTGGCCCGGTGACCCAGTACTTC
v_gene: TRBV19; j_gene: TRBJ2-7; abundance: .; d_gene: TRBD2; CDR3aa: CASSIFPGGEQYF; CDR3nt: TGTGCCAGTAGTATCTTCCCGGGGGGAGAGCAGTACTTC
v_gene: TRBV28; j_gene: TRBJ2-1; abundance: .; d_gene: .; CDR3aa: CASSPGRTYNEQFF; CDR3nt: TGTGCCAGCAGTCCCGGACGGACATACAATGAGCAGTTCTTC
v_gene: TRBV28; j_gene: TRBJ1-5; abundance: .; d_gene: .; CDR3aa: CASSFWDQPQHF; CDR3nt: TGTGCCAGCAGTTTTTGGGATCAGCCCCAGCATTTT
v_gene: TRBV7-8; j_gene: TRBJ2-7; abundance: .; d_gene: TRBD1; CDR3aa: CASSLAPDRGIYEQYF; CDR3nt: TGTGCCAGCAGCCTAGCGCCGGACAGGGGAATTTACGAGCAGTACTTC
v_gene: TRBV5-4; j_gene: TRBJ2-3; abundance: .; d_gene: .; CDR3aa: CASSLLGLNTDTQYF; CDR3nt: TGTGCCAGCAGCTTGCTAGGACTTAACACAGATACGCAGTATTTT
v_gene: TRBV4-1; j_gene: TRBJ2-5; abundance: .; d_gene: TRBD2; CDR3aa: CASSQIGGQETQYF; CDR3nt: TGCGCCAGCAGCCAGATCGGGGGGCAAGAGACCCAGTACTTC
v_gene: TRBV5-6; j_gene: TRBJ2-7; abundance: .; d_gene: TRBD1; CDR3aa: CASSPGQGSYEQYF; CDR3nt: TGTGCCAGCAGCCCTGGACAGGGCAGCTACGAGCAGTACTTC
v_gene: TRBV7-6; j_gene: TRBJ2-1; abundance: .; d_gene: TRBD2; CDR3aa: CASSLGTSGYNEQFF; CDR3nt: TGTGCCAGCAGCCTCGGGACTAGCGGATACAATGAGCAGTTCTTC
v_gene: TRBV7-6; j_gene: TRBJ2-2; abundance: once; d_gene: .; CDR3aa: CASSLNERTGELFF; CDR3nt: TGTGCCAGCAGCTTAAATGAGCGGACCGGGGAGCTGTTTTTT
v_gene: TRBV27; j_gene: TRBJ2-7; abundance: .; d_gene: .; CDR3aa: CASSFHRVGEQYF; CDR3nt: TGTGCCAGCAGTTTTCACAGGGTAGGCGAGCAGTACTTC
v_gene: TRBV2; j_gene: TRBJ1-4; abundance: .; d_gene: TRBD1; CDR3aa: CASSPTGVNEKLFF; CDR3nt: TGTGCCAGCAGTCCGACAGGGGTTAATGAAAAACTGTTTTTT
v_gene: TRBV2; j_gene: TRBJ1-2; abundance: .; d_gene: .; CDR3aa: CASSEVTAAEGYGYTF; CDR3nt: TGTGCCAGCAGTGAAGTCACAGCCGCCGAGGGCTATGGCTACACCTTC
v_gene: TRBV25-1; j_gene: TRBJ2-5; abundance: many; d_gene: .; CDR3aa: CASSHQETQYF; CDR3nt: TGTGCCAGCAGTCACCAAGAGACCCAGTACTTC
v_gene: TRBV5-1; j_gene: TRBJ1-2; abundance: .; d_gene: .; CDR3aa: CASSFRDSYGYTF; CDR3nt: TGCGCCAGCAGCTTTAGAGACAGCTATGGCTACACCTTC
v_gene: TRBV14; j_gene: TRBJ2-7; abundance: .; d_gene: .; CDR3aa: CASSNLRDNSYEQYF; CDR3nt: TGTGCCAGCAGCAACCTCCGGGACAACTCCTACGAGCAGTACTTC
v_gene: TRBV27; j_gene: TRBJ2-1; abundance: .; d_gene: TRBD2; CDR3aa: CASSLAGVPIGNEQFF; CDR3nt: TGTGCCAGCAGTTTAGCGGGAGTCCCCATAGGGAATGAGCAGTTCTTC
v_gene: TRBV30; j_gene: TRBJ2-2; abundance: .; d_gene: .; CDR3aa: CAWSLWGTGELFF; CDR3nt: TGTGCCTGGAGCCTATGGGGCACCGGGGAGCTGTTTTTT
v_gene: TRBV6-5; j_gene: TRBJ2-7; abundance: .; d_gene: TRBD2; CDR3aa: CASRGSGSSTYEQYF; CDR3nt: TGTGCCAGCCGCGGTAGCGGGAGCTCCACCTACGAGCAGTACTTC
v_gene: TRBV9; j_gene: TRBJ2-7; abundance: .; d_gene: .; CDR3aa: CASGRATYEQYF; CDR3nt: TGTGCCTCCGGCCGGGCAACCTACGAGCAGTACTTC
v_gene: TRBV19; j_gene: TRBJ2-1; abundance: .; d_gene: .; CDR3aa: CATLPPGSSYNEQFF; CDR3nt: TGTGCCACTTTACCTCCAGGGAGCTCCTACAATGAGCAGTTCTTC
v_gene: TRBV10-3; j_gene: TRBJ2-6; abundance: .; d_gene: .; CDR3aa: CAISDPDGANVLTF; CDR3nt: TGTGCCATCAGTGACCCCGATGGGGCCAACGTCCTGACTTTC
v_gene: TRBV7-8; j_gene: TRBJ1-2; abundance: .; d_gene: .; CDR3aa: CASSIQGRLYGYTF; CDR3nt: TGTGCCAGCTCTATTCAGGGGCGACTATATGGCTACACCTTC
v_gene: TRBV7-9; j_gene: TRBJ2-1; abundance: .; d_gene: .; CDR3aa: CASSSWDGYEQFF; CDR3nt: TGTGCCAGCAGCTCCTGGGACGGGTATGAGCAGTTCTTC
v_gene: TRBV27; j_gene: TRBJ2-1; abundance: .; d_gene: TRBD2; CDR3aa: CASSSGTSGRGEQFF; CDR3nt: TGTGCCAGCAGTTCCGGGACTAGCGGGAGGGGGGAGCAGTTCTTC
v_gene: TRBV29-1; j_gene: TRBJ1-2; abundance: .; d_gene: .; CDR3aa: CSVEAGDYFYTF; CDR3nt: TGCAGCGTTGAGGCAGGGGATTATTTCTACACCTTC
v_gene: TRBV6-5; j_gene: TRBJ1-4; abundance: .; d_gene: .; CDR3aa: CASTEDLPKGKLFF; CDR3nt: TGTGCCAGCACCGAGGACCTTCCCAAGGGAAAACTGTTTTTT